The sequence of this T cell receptor (beta chain) was determined in a study of shared clonotypes between healthy human individuals. Study findings and constraints: Several donors showed sharing of around 5% of naive CD4 clonotypes.

The deep-level immunoSEQ assay was used. Clones were read by immunoSEQ multiplex PCR, and TCRdb kept only the in-frame ones, dropping some. The top ten clones hold roughly 1% of a sample with roughly 1,800,000 clones, about 95% of them seen once. Terminally differentiated effector memory CD45RA+ cells were left out of the naive CD8 fraction, which was CD45RO-negative and positively selected for CCR7. CDR1 and CDR2 from the germline V gene are SGHNT and YENEEA. The CDR3 is 18 residues long. The sample holds one count of this clone. The antigen remains unidentified. One end of the junction fails to match germline, which may point to a read error. This specimen includes other DNA sequences encoding the same CDR3.

Input material: naive CD8+ T cells sorted from blood. The gene calls are TRBV11-3 and TRBJ2-3, with no clear D. This TCR was sampled from a man aged 18 to 30 in good health. The CDR3 reads CASSLYPLVTTTTDTQYF. The DNA for the CDR3 is TGCGCCAGCAGCTTATACCCCCTGGTTACCACCACGACAGATACGCAGTATTTT. Based on the CDR3 plus reference TRBV11-3 and TRBJ2-3, the full variable domain is EAGVVQSPRYKIIEKKQPVAFWCNPISGHNTLYWYLQNLGQGPELLIRYENEEAVDDSQLPKDRFSAERLKGVDSTLKIQPAELGDSAVYLCASSLYPLVTTTTDTQYFGPGTRLTVL.